The T cell receptor beta chain under discussion was sequenced for a study of T cells in Graves' hyperthyroidism and ophthalmopathy. TCR beta CDR3 regions were amplified from RNA transcripts. A first-round RT-PCR of the TCR CDR3 used the HTBI primer set. TCRdb passed the multiplex PCR reads through MiXCR, listing each CDR3 protein once. The sample shows over 400,000 distinct CDR3 sequences, 20% to 25% of them seen only once. The sample comprised blood. The TCR comes from a woman between 65 and 79 years old with Graves' ophthalmopathy.

The CDR3 DNA sequence: TGTGCTAGTGGTTTGGGAGGACAGGGGGAAAACACCGGGGAGCTGTTTTTT. This sequence encodes CASGLGGQGENTGELFF. This rearrangement joins TRBV12-5 to TRBJ2-2, with 10 positions matching TRBD1. The CDR3 is 17 residues long. Germline trimming cut 1 base from V and 2 bases from J; bases unmatched to any gene: 4. CDR1 is LGHNT and CDR2 is FRNRAP in the germline V gene.